Sequencing of this T cell receptor (beta chain) was carried out in a study of read filtering for tumor transcriptome and immune sequencing. As concerns this clonotype: A read error may explain this, as a much larger clone is one base away.

From approximately 400 ng of RNA, a library with molecular barcoded alpha/delta and beta/gamma adaptors was made. TCRdb reanalysed the reads using MiXCR and keeps one entry per CDR3 protein. The repertoire holds more than 20,000 distinct CDR3 sequences, with 20% to 25% as singletons. Germline V gives CDR1 SNHLY, CDR2 FYNNEI. CDR3 size: 14 residues. V lost 4 bases and J lost 4, with 12 bases in between. The specimen was a population of CD138-negative cells sorted from bone marrow. V usage is TRBV2 and J usage is TRBJ2-3; perhaps TRBD2 as D (5 bases). The TCR was taken from a donor at least 40 years old with multiple myeloma. CDR3 amino acids: CASSVSVSADTQYF. In nucleotides, the CDR3 is TGTGCCAGCAGTGTTAGCGTGAGTGCAGATACGCAGTATTTT.